This TCR beta chain is drawn from a study of OX40 agonist ivuxolimab in advanced cancers. CDR3 length: 14 amino acids. Germline V lookup: CDR1 LGHNA, CDR2 YSLEER. Deletions cut 2 bases from V and 7 bases from J, with 11 bases between. The table came from immunoSEQ multiplex PCR; TCRdb's copy has only in-frame clones and leaves some out. In the table there are around 59,000 clones, roughly nine tenths of which are singletons. This clone has at least ten counts. The specimen was CD4+ or CD8+ T cells sorted from blood, collected in a trial of the OX40 agonist ivuxolimab. This TCR was recovered from an adult with an advanced solid tumor such as melanoma, head and neck, liver or kidney cancer. This chain uses TRBV4-3 with TRBJ2-2; maybe TRBD1 (5 bases). The CDR3 nucleotides read TGCGCCAGCAGCCAATTGACAGCTGTCGGGGAGCTGTTTTTT. Translating it yields CASSQLTAVGELFF.